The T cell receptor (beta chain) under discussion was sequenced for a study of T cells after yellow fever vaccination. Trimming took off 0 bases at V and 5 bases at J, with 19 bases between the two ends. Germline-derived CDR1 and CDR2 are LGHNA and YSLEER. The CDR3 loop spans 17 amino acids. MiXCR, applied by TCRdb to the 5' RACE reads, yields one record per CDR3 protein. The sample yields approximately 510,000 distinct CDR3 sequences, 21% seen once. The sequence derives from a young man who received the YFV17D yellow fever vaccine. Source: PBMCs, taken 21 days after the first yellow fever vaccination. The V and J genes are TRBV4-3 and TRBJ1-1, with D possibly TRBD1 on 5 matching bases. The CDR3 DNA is TGCGCCAGCAGCCAAGATTTGTCCGGGGGAATTTGGACTGAAGCTTTCTTT. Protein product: CASSQDLSGGIWTEAFF.